This T cell receptor (beta chain) was profiled in a study of shared clonotypes between healthy human individuals. Data came from immunoSEQ multiplex PCR; TCRdb stores just in-frame clones and leaves some out. The sample has about 1 million clones, roughly 75% seen once. V trimming: 4 bases; J trimming: 2 bases; junction bases outside the gene matches: 13. This CDR3 spans 17 amino acids. CDR1 and CDR2 (germline): SGHNT, YYREEE (reference sequence). Sequenced: memory CD4+ T cells sorted from blood. The subset is: CD45RA-negative fraction. This chain links TRBV5-4 with TRBJ2-5, with 8 bases matching TRBD1. The sequence was obtained from a young man in good health. CDR3 protein: CASSLGQGFTHQETQYF. The CDR3 coding sequence is TGTGCCAGCAGCCTTGGACAGGGCTTCACCCATCAAGAGACCCAGTACTTC.